The 19 T cell receptor beta chains below all came from one sample that was sequenced in a study of cytomegalovirus exposure and HLA in healthy donors. Only in-frame clones appear in the TCRdb table, and some are missing; sequencing was by immunoSEQ multiplex PCR. The sample carries under 150,000 clones, around 86% recorded once. Sequencing input: PBMCs. Receptor source: a man in his late teens or twenties in good health and CMV-seropositive.

The chain combines TRBV4-2 with TRBJ1-5; TRBD1 might be the D (5 bases). Trimming removed 4 bases at V and 5 bases at J, with 18 bases between. Germline-derived CDR1 and CDR2 are LGHNA and YNFKEQ. This CDR3 contains 16 residues. The CDR3 nucleotides are TGTGCCAGCAGCCTCCGACTCCGGACACCGGATCAGCCCCAGCATTTT. Translated: CASSLRLRTPDQPQHF.

The CDR3 here is CASSLGAGDQNEQFF. The CDR3 DNA is TGTGCCAGCAGCTTGGGGGCGGGAGACCAGAATGAGCAGTTCTTC. V is TRBV5-4 and J is TRBJ2-1, with 7 bases that match TRBD2. After removal of 0 bases from V and 7 bases from J, the junction contained 7 bases not matched to a gene. The CDR3 length is 15 residues. Germline CDR1 is SGHNT and CDR2 is YYREEE (reference sequence).

The chain couples TRBV27 to TRBJ2-7; tentatively, D is TRBD1 (5 bases). Germline CDR1 reads MNHEY; CDR2 reads SMNVEV (reference sequence). The CDR3 is 14 residues long. V was pared by 0 bases and J by 4 bases, with 10 bases between. This chain's CDR3 is CASSLSSQGYEQYF. Here the CDR3 DNA reads TGTGCCAGCAGTTTATCGTCGCAGGGATACGAGCAGTACTTC.

This chain joins TRBV18 and TRBJ1-3, with D possibly TRBD1 on 5 matching bases. This CDR3 has 16 amino acids. V was shortened by 0 bases and J by 0 bases, with 9 bases between the two germline ends. Germline V gene lookup returns CDR1 KGHSH and CDR2 LQKENI. The CDR3 DNA reads as TGTGCCAGCTCACCACCCCGACAGCTCTCTGGAAACACCATATATTTT. It encodes CASSPPRQLSGNTIYF.

This chain uses TRBV2 with TRBJ2-7; D is uncertain. Germline CDR1 and CDR2: SNHLY and FYNNEI. V shed 2 bases and J shed 4 bases, with 9 bases lying between them. This CDR3 is 13 amino acids long. CDR3 residues: CASSEYRLYEQYF. The CDR3, as DNA: TGTGCCAGCAGTGAATACAGATTGTACGAGCAGTACTTC. Combining the CDR3 with reference TRBV2 and TRBJ2-7 gives the whole variable domain EPEVTQTPSHQVTQMGQEVILRCVPISNHLYFYWYRQILGQKVEFLVSFYNNEISEKSEIFDDQFSVERPDGSNFTLKIRSTKLEDSAMYFCASSEYRLYEQYFGPGTRLTVT.

The chain uses TRBV6-6 and TRBJ2-2; 11 positions agree with TRBD2. The germline V gene has CDR1 MNHNY and CDR2 SVGAGI (reference sequence). The trim removed 5 bases at V and 4 bases at J, leaving 3 bases unmatched. The CDR3 has 15 amino acids. The CDR3 DNA is TGTGCCAGCAGTCATGGGACTAGCGGCACCGGGGAGCTGTTTTTT. It encodes CASSHGTSGTGELFF.

The chain has TRBV29-1 and TRBJ2-3, with TRBD2 matching over 16 bases. V trimming: 7 bases; J trimming: 5 bases; junction bases outside the gene matches: 6. CDR1 is SQVTM and CDR2 is ANQGSEA in the germline V gene. The CDR3 is 15 residues long. The chain's CDR3 is CSAEGLAGGVDTQYF. DNA of the CDR3: TGCAGCGCCGAGGGACTAGCGGGAGGGGTAGATACGCAGTATTTT.

The chain combines TRBV15 with TRBJ2-5, with unresolved D. V was shortened by 0 bases and J by 3 bases, with 8 bases between the two germline ends. Germline V gives CDR1 LNHNV, CDR2 YYDKDF (reference sequence). This CDR3 comprises 14 residues. The CDR3 loop reads CATSRDLAEETQYF. In DNA form, the CDR3 reads TGTGCCACCAGCAGAGATTTGGCTGAAGAGACCCAGTACTTC.

On this clone itself: Other DNA variants within this sample encode the same CDR3. This chain uses TRBV6-1 with TRBJ2-3; a possible D gene is TRBD1 (6 bases). CDR1 is MNHNS, CDR2 SASEGT, per germline. This CDR3 has 14 amino acids. V was clipped by 3 bases and J by 2 bases, with 9 bases between them. Written as DNA, the CDR3 is TGTGCCAGCAGTGACAGGGGTGTCACAGATACGCAGTATTTT. Translated, it gives CASSDRGVTDTQYF.

The CDR3 is CASSVVGGALETQYF. The DNA for the CDR3 is TGTGCCAGCAGCGTAGTGGGAGGCGCGTTGGAGACCCAGTACTTC. This chain connects TRBV9 to TRBJ2-5; possible D gene TRBD2, 6 bases. Trimming shortened V by 0 bases and J by 5 bases, and 14 bases separated the two germline ends. The CDR3 runs to 15 residues. The germline gives CDR1 SGDLS, CDR2 YYNGEE.

The chain uses TRBV15 and TRBJ1-2; 7 positions match TRBD1. The CDR3 has 14 amino acids. Germline V gene sequence: CDR1 LNHNV, CDR2 YYDKDF (reference sequence). V shed 6 bases, J shed 4 bases, and the junction held 8 bases outside the gene matches. CDR3 DNA sequence: TGTGCCACCAGGCCTGGGCAGGGGGTCTATGGCTACACCTTC. As protein: CATRPGQGVYGYTF.

CDR3 DNA: TGCGCCACCTCCGGGGGAGAAGGGACCCAGTACTTC. Protein product: CATSGGEGTQYF. The chain combines TRBV5-1 with TRBJ2-5, with D perhaps matching TRBD2 (6 bases). Germline CDR1 SGHRS, CDR2 YFSETQ. This CDR3 comprises 12 residues. Trimming left V 9 bases short and J 7 bases short, with 16 bases between.

The DNA for the CDR3 is TGCAGCGTTGAAGAACTAGCGGGGGCCTACGAGCAGTACTTC. Translated: CSVEELAGAYEQYF. This sequence joins TRBV29-1 and TRBJ2-7; 11 bases agree with TRBD2. From germline, CDR1 is SQVTM and CDR2 ANQGSEA. V lost 0 bases and J lost 2; bases outside the gene matches: 0. The CDR3 consists of 14 residues.

The chain carries TRBV5-4 and TRBJ1-1, with 7 bases identical to TRBD1. Germline V CDR1 and CDR2: SGHNT, YYREEE (reference sequence). This CDR3 spans 15 amino acids. Losses at the gene ends were 4 bases for V and 1 base for J; bases not matched to a gene: 7. CDR3 DNA: TGTGCCAGCAGCATCTGGACAGGAGGGAACACTGAAGCTTTCTTT. It encodes CASSIWTGGNTEAFF.

This chain links TRBV7-8 with TRBJ2-3; TRBD2 matches at 12 bases. Trimming at V came to 4 bases and at J to 2 bases, leaving 10 bases not matched to a gene. This CDR3 has 18 residues. Germline V gene sequence: CDR1 SGHVS, CDR2 FQNEAQ. CDR3 amino acids: CASSWASGGAGPTDTQYF. CDR3 nucleotides: TGTGCCAGCAGCTGGGCTAGCGGGGGGGCGGGGCCCACAGATACGCAGTATTTT.

CDR3 DNA sequence: TGTGCCAGCAGTTTATCGGGGCAGGCTGAAGCTTTCTTT. Residues: CASSLSGQAEAFF. This chain links TRBV27 with TRBJ1-1, with D perhaps TRBD1 (5 bases). CDR3 length: 13 amino acids. Germline CDR1 and CDR2: MNHEY and SMNVEV (reference sequence). The V gene lost 0 bases and the J gene lost 6 bases, with 8 bases spanning the gap.

This chain connects TRBV5-1 to TRBJ2-1, with 8 bases matching TRBD2. V lost 3 bases to trimming and J lost 3 bases; unmatched junction nucleotides: 8. CDR3 length equals 16 residues. Germline CDR1 and CDR2: SGHRS and YFSETQ. DNA for the CDR3: TGCGCCAGCAGCTCCGAGAGGGGACTAGTCTACAATGAGCAGTTCTTC. Translation: CASSSERGLVYNEQFF. Drawing the rest from reference TRBV5-1 and TRBJ2-1, the complete variable domain is KAGVTQTPRYLIKTRGQQVTLSCSPISGHRSVSWYQQTPGQGLQFLFEYFSETQRNKGNFPGRFSGRQFSNSRSEMNVSTLELGDSALYLCASSSERGLVYNEQFFGPGTRLTVL.

The chain's CDR3 is CASSDFRDSYEQYF. The CDR3 region has the DNA TGTGCCAGCAGCGACTTCAGGGACTCCTACGAGCAGTACTTC. This rearrangement joins TRBV7-9 to TRBJ2-7, with a possible D match to TRBD1 (5 bases). Germline assignment: CDR1 SEHNR and CDR2 FQNEAQ (reference sequence). V lost 5 bases and J lost 0, with 11 bases in between. The CDR3 runs 14 residues.

In its sample, this clone was seen a few times. V is TRBV30 and J is TRBJ1-5; tentative D call: TRBD1 (6 bases). CDR3 size: 13 residues. Germline CDR1 is GTSNPN and CDR2 is SVGIG (reference sequence). V lost 1 base, J lost 4 bases, and 8 bases lay in between. The CDR3 is CAWSGGGNQPQHF. The CDR3 nucleotides read TGTGCCTGGAGTGGAGGGGGAAATCAGCCCCAGCATTTT.